This T cell receptor (beta chain) derives from a study of cytomegalovirus exposure and HLA in healthy donors. This clone has a single count. The CDR3 is 15 amino acids. The trim removed 5 bases at V and 3 bases at J, leaving 4 bases unmatched. From germline, CDR1 is SGHNT and CDR2 YENEEA. Libraries were prepared by immunoSEQ multiplex PCR; TCRdb keeps only in-frame clonotypes and omits some of them. Among fewer than 75,000 clones listed, 95% were seen once. This clonotype was obtained from a man between 18 and 35 years old in good health and CMV-seronegative. The sample consisted of PBMCs. V and J are TRBV11-3 and TRBJ2-1; TRBD2 matches 10 bases. The CDR3 here is CASSIGTSDYNEQFF. CDR3 nucleotides: TGTGCCAGCAGCATCGGGACTAGCGACTACAATGAGCAGTTCTTC.